This TCR beta chain was profiled in a study of blood T cell repertoires in COVID-19. Across the study: PBMCs, B-cell-depleted T cells, or T cells provided the cDNA or gDNA that made up the material.

The CDR3 sequence is 12 residues long. Germline loops: CDR1 KGHDR, CDR2 SFDVKD. V was cut by 10 bases and J by 8 bases, with 13 bases left in between. Authors' processing steps: Amplification of reference gene primers provided the estimated nucleated cell counts. Generated by immunoSEQ multiplex PCR, the TCRdb table keeps only in-frame clones and is missing some. V and J calls and clone size are those listed in that table; D and trimming were worked out from the DNA. The data contain hundreds of thousands of clones, roughly 89% of them seen just once; the ten biggest clones take up approximately 4.3%.

V usage is TRBV24-1 and J usage is TRBJ2-2, with D unclear. Specimen: peripheral blood. This receptor was identified in a man in his forties with acute or convalescent COVID-19. The DNA for the CDR3 is TGTGCCACACAGTCCAGGCAAGGGGAGCTGTTTTTT. It is translated as CATQSRQGELFF.